Shown below are 8 T cell receptor beta chains from a single sample sequenced in a study of tumor-infiltrating lymphocytes in primary liver carcinoma (TCRdb year 2017). Sequencing was carried out with an Illumina HiSeq 2500. TCRbeta-specific cDNA was reverse-transcribed from 500 ng total RNA using a constant-region primer and ProtoScript II reverse transcriptase. TCRbeta libraries were built with three nested multiplex PCR rounds, a slightly modified ARM-PCR procedure. Each of the first two PCR rounds ran for approximately 11 cycles and used multiplex TRBV1-TRBV30 forward primers together with a Cbeta reverse primer. TCRdb reprocessing: public reads trimmed at Q25 with fastp, clones called with MiXCR, in-frame beta chains kept. Merged by CDR3 protein, the rows form single entries marked with the most common genes and DNA. For this sample there are 150,000 to 200,000 distinct CDR3 sequences; roughly three fifths appear just once. The top ten hold around 68% of the sample.

RNA from unsorted whole blood was extracted with TRIzol reagent, and germline DNA was obtained with the DNeasy Blood & Tissue kit. The sequencing input was peripheral blood. The origin of the receptors is a middle-aged man with primary liver carcinoma and hepatitis B virus infection.

This chain connects TRBV5-5 to TRBJ2-1; D is undetermined. Trimming removed 1 base at V and 5 bases at J, with 7 bases between. Germline-derived CDR1 and CDR2 are SGHKS and YYEKEE (reference sequence). This CDR3 spans 13 amino acids. The DNA of the CDR3 is TGTGCCAGCAGCTTGATGTCCCACAATGAGCAGTTCTTC. Amino acid sequence: CASSLMSHNEQFF.

As for this clonotype: One junction end disagrees with the germline gene, perhaps due to a read error. The genes are TRBV11-2 and TRBJ2-1, with 13 bases that match TRBD2. The germline gives CDR1 SGHAT, CDR2 FQNNGV. The CDR3 is 18 amino acids. The CDR3 protein is CASSLGTSGRRSYNGQFF. For the CDR3, the DNA is TGTGCCAGCAGCTTAGGGACTAGCGGGAGACGCTCCTATAATGGGCAGTTCTTC.

This chain connects TRBV12-3 or TRBV12-4 to TRBJ2-3; 9 bases map to TRBD1. This CDR3 spans 15 amino acids. The J segment lost 5 bases and the V segment lost 7 bases, leaving 10 bases of the junction unmatched. DNA of the CDR3: TGTGCCAGCAAGCCACAGGGGGCTGGAGAAGATACGCAGTATTTT. It specifies CASKPQGAGEDTQYF.

Comment on this clonotype: A much more abundant neighbour one base away suggests this may be a read error. The chain recombines TRBV12-3 or TRBV12-4 with TRBJ2-7, with TRBD2 matching over 14 bases. CDR3 length: 18 amino acids. Trimming at V came to 6 bases and at J to 6 bases, leaving 16 bases not matched to a gene. The CDR3 reads CASSLGLAGVNPSLEQYF. Written as DNA, the CDR3 is TGTGCCAGCAGCCTGGGACTAGCGGGAGTAAACCCCTCCCTCGAGCAGTACTTC.

This rearrangement joins TRBV5-4 to TRBJ2-5; D possibly matches TRBD1 or TRBD2 (5 bases each). Germline V gene sequence: CDR1 SGHNT, CDR2 YYREEE (reference sequence). Trimming shortened V by 0 bases and J by 2 bases, and 8 bases separated the two germline ends. The CDR3 spans 14 residues. Here the CDR3 reads CASSLGDAQETQYF. CDR3 nucleotides: TGTGCCAGCAGCTTGGGGGACGCACAAGAGACCCAGTACTTC.

In regard to this clonotype: One end of the junction fails to match germline, which may point to a read error. This chain links TRBV11-2 with TRBJ2-7, with D unresolved. The CDR3 covers 11 residues. Germline CDR1 is SGHAT and CDR2 is FQNNGV. The CDR3 sequence: CANSLYIEQHF. The CDR3 coding sequence is TGTGCCAACAGCTTGTATATTGAGCAGCACTTC. Combining the CDR3 with reference TRBV11-2 and TRBJ2-7 gives the whole variable domain EAGVAQSPRYKIIEKRQSVAFWCNPISGHATLYWYQQILGQGPKLLIQFQNNGVVDDSQLPKDRFSAERLKGVDSTLKIQPAKLEDSAVYLCANSLYIEQHFGPGTRLTVT.

A note on this clonotype: A much larger clone is a single base away; this may be a read error. The chain has TRBV11-2 and TRBJ1-5, with a possible D match to TRBD1 (6 bases). The CDR3 is made up of 16 amino acids. CDR1 SGHAT and CDR2 FQNNGV come from the germline V gene. The V end lost 1 base, the J end lost 12 bases, and 22 bases lay between the germline ends. CDR3 bases: TGTGCCAGCAGCTTAGGTCAGGGACACTTCGAAAAGCACCAGCATTTT. Amino acid sequence: CASSLGQGHFEKHQHF.

Only a few counts were recorded for this clonotype. The gene calls are TRBV6-6 and TRBJ1-2; 8 nucleotides align to TRBD1. The CDR3 contains 12 residues. V trimming: 8 bases; J trimming: 7 bases; junction bases outside the gene matches: 6. Germline assignment: CDR1 MNHNY and CDR2 SVGAGI (reference sequence). The CDR3 spells CASGDRGGGYTF. CDR3 bases: TGTGCCAGCGGCGACAGGGGCGGTGGCTACACCTTC.